A single sample is the source of the 28 T cell receptor beta chains below, sequenced in a study of cytotoxic CD8 clonotypes in ibrutinib-treated CLL. Some clones are missing from TCRdb's copy, which holds only in-frame ones; the method was immunoSEQ multiplex PCR. Of around 310,000 clones detected, roughly 79% appear once; the ten largest clones hold 6.7%. This material consisted of PBMCs, taken before ibrutinib treatment. Receptor source: a human donor with chronic lymphocytic leukemia.

The gene calls are TRBV29-1 and TRBJ2-3, with D maybe TRBD1 (6 bases). This CDR3 spans 13 amino acids. CDR1 is SQVTM, CDR2 ANQGSEA, per germline. CDR3 nucleotide sequence: TGCAGTGCGGAACAGGGTGGCACAGATACGCAGTATTTT. It yields the protein CSAEQGGTDTQYF.

This rearrangement joins TRBV2 to TRBJ1-5; weak D call: TRBD1 (5 bases). The CDR3 extends over 15 amino acids. Looked up from germline, CDR1 is SNHLY and CDR2 is FYNNEI. V was cut by 5 bases and J by 0 bases, with 11 bases left in between. Written as DNA, the CDR3 is TGTGCCAGCAGTCCAGGGCGCGGTAGCAATCAGCCCCAGCATTTT. This sequence encodes CASSPGRGSNQPQHF.

The V call is TRBV30, the J call TRBJ2-3; D unresolved. Germline V gene lookup returns CDR1 GTSNPN and CDR2 SVGIG (reference sequence). This CDR3 has 15 amino acids. V dropped 3 bases and J dropped 3 bases, with 16 bases sitting between them. CDR3 region: CAWRKLGLGTDTQYF. The CDR3 nucleotides read TGTGCCTGGAGAAAGTTAGGGTTAGGGACAGATACGCAGTATTTT.

This clone was detected only a few times. The chain links TRBV2 to TRBJ1-2; the match to TRBD1 covers 7 bases. From germline, CDR1 is SNHLY and CDR2 FYNNEI. Trimming took 5 bases from V and 4 from J; bases not matched to a gene: 16. The CDR3 length is 17 residues. The CDR3 region is CASSKNRNRGTAYGYTF. The CDR3 DNA follows: TGTGCCAGCAGTAAAAACCGAAACAGGGGAACGGCCTATGGCTACACCTTC.

In its sample, this clone was seen once. V usage is TRBV27 and J usage is TRBJ1-5; D unresolved. CDR1 MNHEY and CDR2 SMNVEV come from the germline V gene (reference sequence). V lost 0 bases, J lost 0 bases, and 9 bases lay in between. The CDR3 consists of 16 residues. The CDR3 DNA follows: TGTGCCAGCAGTTTATCCTTGGGAGGTAGCAATCAGCCCCAGCATTTT. Residues: CASSLSLGGSNQPQHF.

This clone was detected once. The chain carries TRBV7-9 and TRBJ1-2; the match to TRBD1 covers 9 bases. The CDR3 is 17 residues long. J was trimmed by 7 bases and V by 5 bases; bases with no gene match: 17. Germline-derived CDR1 and CDR2 are SEHNR and FQNEAQ (reference sequence). The chain's CDR3 is CASSPSMGQGVKSGYTF. In DNA form, the CDR3 reads TGTGCCAGCAGCCCCAGCATGGGACAGGGAGTTAAGTCTGGCTACACCTTC.

This rearrangement joins TRBV2 to TRBJ1-1; D unclear. Germline V gene data show CDR1 as SNHLY and CDR2 as FYNNEI. The CDR3 spans 11 residues. Trimming stripped 1 base from V and 9 bases from J, with 6 bases between. In DNA form, the CDR3 reads TGTGCCAGCAGTGAAGGGCAGAAAGCTTTCTTT. This sequence encodes CASSEGQKAFF.

The chain carries TRBV7-9 and TRBJ1-2; D possibly corresponds to TRBD1 (5 bases). Germline lookup yields CDR1 SEHNR and CDR2 FQNEAQ (reference sequence). The germline V and J ends were trimmed by 0 bases and 6 bases, with 14 bases remaining between them. CDR3 length: 15 amino acids. The CDR3 spells CASSLAFTRDHGYTF. Written as DNA, the CDR3 is TGTGCCAGCAGCTTAGCTTTCACCAGGGACCATGGCTACACCTTC.

The chain combines TRBV20-1 with TRBJ2-7; no clear D. CDR1 and CDR2 from the germline V gene are DFQATT and SNEGSKA (reference sequence). CDR3 size: 11 residues. The V end lost 6 bases, the J end lost 3 bases, and 9 bases lay between the germline ends. CDR3 coding DNA: TGCAGTGCCCATCAGCGCTACGAGCAGTACTTC. As protein: CSAHQRYEQYF.

The chain is built from TRBV7-9 and TRBJ2-1; the match to TRBD1 covers 8 bases. CDR1 and CDR2 from the germline V gene are SEHNR and FQNEAQ (reference sequence). The length of the CDR3 is 16 residues. V lost 5 bases and J lost 0; bases outside the gene matches: 6. CDR3 in DNA: TGTGCCAGCAGCGCAGGGGGCGCGGGCTCCTACAATGAGCAGTTCTTC. This translates into CASSAGGAGSYNEQFF. Full variable domain (outside the CDR3, taken from reference TRBV7-9 and TRBJ2-1): DTGVSQNPRHKITKRGQNVTFRCDPISEHNRLYWYRQTLGQGPEFLTYFQNEAQLEKSRLLSDRFSAERPKGSFSTLEIQRTEQGDSAMYLCASSAGGAGSYNEQFFGPGTRLTVL.

This rearrangement joins TRBV5-4 to TRBJ1-2, with TRBD1 as a possible D gene (5 bases). Trimming pared 1 base from V and 0 bases from J, leaving 10 bases between. The CDR3 totals 15 residues. The germline CDR1 and CDR2 sequences are SGHNT and YYREEE (reference sequence). CDR3 sequence (DNA): TGTGCCAGCAGCTTGAATACAGGATCTAACTATGGCTACACCTTC. Its translation: CASSLNTGSNYGYTF.

This clone was observed at least ten times. The genes are TRBV4-2 and TRBJ1-2; 9 positions match TRBD1. Germline assignment: CDR1 LGHNA and CDR2 YNFKEQ. This CDR3 is built from 17 residues. Trimming removed 1 base from V and 2 bases from J; junction bases left unmatched: 8. The CDR3 bases are TGTGCCAGCAGCCAAGGACGACAGGGGGATAAGAACTATGGCTACACCTTC. Translating it yields CASSQGRQGDKNYGYTF.

This clone was counted a single time. This sequence joins TRBV27 and TRBJ1-1; 7 nucleotides match TRBD1. From germline, CDR1 is MNHEY and CDR2 SMNVEV (reference sequence). V shed 6 bases and J 7 bases; nucleotides not matched to a gene: 8. The CDR3 contains 13 residues. The CDR3 sequence is CASRGQGGGEAFF. The CDR3 DNA follows: TGTGCCAGCAGAGGGCAGGGGGGAGGTGAAGCTTTCTTT.

V and J are TRBV5-6 and TRBJ2-5; TRBD1 matches 9 bases. CDR3 length equals 15 residues. Germline V gene data show CDR1 as SGHDT and CDR2 as YYEEEE. With V trimmed by 3 bases and J by 2 bases, 5 bases remained unmatched. The CDR3 here is CASSWDRAIQETQYF. CDR3 nucleotides: TGTGCCAGCAGCTGGGACAGGGCAATTCAAGAGACCCAGTACTTC.

The V and J genes are TRBV4-2 and TRBJ2-7; 7 nucleotides line up with TRBD2. Unmatched junction bases numbered 6, after V lost 0 bases and J lost 4 bases. The CDR3 contains 15 residues. Germline assignment: CDR1 LGHNA and CDR2 YNFKEQ. CDR3 DNA sequence: TGTGCCAGCAGCCAAGATCTGCGGGAGATGTACGAGCAGTACTTC. Its translation: CASSQDLREMYEQYF.

The rearrangement links TRBV30 to TRBJ1-5; D is perhaps TRBD1 (6 bases). Trimming left V 2 bases short and J 6 bases short, with 20 bases between. Germline V gene lookup returns CDR1 GTSNPN and CDR2 SVGIG (reference sequence). The CDR3 is made up of 16 amino acids. The CDR3 sequence: CAWSHRWGGLFQPQHF. The DNA for the CDR3 is TGTGCCTGGAGTCATCGTTGGGGGGGCTTATTTCAGCCCCAGCATTTT. The variable domain in full, with the rest retrieved from reference TRBV30 and TRBJ1-5, is SQTIHQWPATLVQPVGSPLSLECTVEGTSNPNLYWYRQAAGRGLQLLFYSVGIGQISSEVPQNLSASRPQDRQFILSSKKLLLSDSGFYLCAWSHRWGGLFQPQHFGDGTRLSIL.

The chain employs TRBV10-3 and TRBJ1-2; D is unclear. The germline gives CDR1 ENHRY, CDR2 SYGVKD. Trimming took 11 bases from V and 0 from J, leaving 13 bases between them. This CDR3 is 13 amino acids long. DNA of the CDR3: TGTGCCGGCCAAACCGGAGCTAACTATGGCTACACCTTC. Its translation is CAGQTGANYGYTF.

The chain couples TRBV7-9 to TRBJ2-6; 9 bases match TRBD1. Germline loops: CDR1 SEHNR, CDR2 FQNEAQ (reference sequence). The CDR3 totals 17 residues. V was clipped by 7 bases and J by 0 bases; unmatched bases: 7. The CDR3 loop reads CASNSGQGYSGANVLTF. The CDR3 nucleotides are TGTGCCAGCAACTCGGGACAGGGCTACTCTGGGGCCAACGTCCTGACTTTC.

The rearrangement links TRBV29-1 to TRBJ2-7; D is possibly TRBD1 or TRBD2 (7 bases each). Germline V gene data show CDR1 as SQVTM and CDR2 as ANQGSEA. V was pared by 6 bases and J by 0 bases, with 15 bases between. The CDR3 is 14 residues long. The CDR3 sequence is CSVGGGASSYEQYF. CDR3 coding DNA: TGCAGCGTGGGAGGGGGCGCGAGCTCCTACGAGCAGTACTTC.

CDR3 amino acids: CATKDRGDYTNYGYTF. CDR3 in DNA: TGTGCCACTAAGGACAGGGGAGATTATACTAACTATGGCTACACCTTC. This rearrangement joins TRBV10-3 to TRBJ1-2; 9 bases are a match to TRBD1. From germline, CDR1 is ENHRY and CDR2 SYGVKD. The CDR3 is 16 amino acids. With V trimmed by 10 bases and J by 0 bases, 12 bases remained unmatched.

V and J are TRBV6-4 and TRBJ2-2; 12 bases fit TRBD2. V gave up 0 bases and J gave up 6 bases; unmatched junction bases: 8. The germline V gene has CDR1 MRHNA and CDR2 SNTAGT. CDR3 size: 18 residues. The CDR3 bases are TGTGCCAGCAGTGACTCTTCCCGCGCTAGCGGGAGGGCCGGGGAGCTGTTTTTT. Translation gives CASSDSSRASGRAGELFF.

The chain joins TRBV7-2 to TRBJ2-7; 9 bases match TRBD1. This CDR3 is built from 15 residues. J lost 6 bases, V lost 5 bases, and 11 bases had no gene match. Germline V gene sequence: CDR1 SGHTA, CDR2 FQGNSA. CDR3 sequence: CASSRQRDREFEQYF. The CDR3 DNA follows: TGTGCCAGCAGCCGTCAGAGGGACAGGGAGTTCGAGCAGTACTTC. Full variable domain (missing parts from reference TRBV7-2 and TRBJ2-7): GAGVSQSPSNKVTEKGKDVELRCDPISGHTALYWYRQSLGQGLEFLIYFQGNSAPDKSGLPSDRFSAERTGGSVSTLTIQRTQQEDSAVYLCASSRQRDREFEQYFGPGTRLTVT.

The chain is built from TRBV19 and TRBJ2-5, with D possibly TRBD2 on 6 matching bases. The CDR3 consists of 13 residues. With 6 bases removed from V and 1 base from J, the gap between germline ends came to 9 bases. CDR1 and CDR2 from the germline V gene are LNHDA and SQIVND (reference sequence). CDR3 in DNA: TGTGCCAGTAGCGGGAGCGGCCAAGAGACCCAGTACTTC. This translates into CASSGSGQETQYF.

In this sample, this clone turned up a few times. The rearrangement uses TRBV7-8 and TRBJ2-3, with TRBD2 as a possible D gene (6 bases). Germline assignment: CDR1 SGHVS and CDR2 FQNEAQ. Between the trimmed V and J ends, which lost 6 bases and 1 base, there was a span of 20 bases. The CDR3 sequence is 17 residues long. CDR3 DNA sequence: TGTGCCAGCAGTCTTCCCTTGTCGCGGGGAGGCACAGATACGCAGTATTTT. Translated, it gives CASSLPLSRGGTDTQYF.

This clone was seen a single time. The chain has TRBV29-1 and TRBJ2-7; 12 bases match TRBD2. There are 14 residues in the CDR3. Trimming cost V 6 bases and J 4 bases; bases outside gene matches: 7. The germline V gene has CDR1 SQVTM and CDR2 ANQGSEA. The CDR3 DNA follows: TGCAGCGTAGCCGCCGGGACTAGCGGGTACGAGCAGTACTTC. It translates to CSVAAGTSGYEQYF.

The chain recombines TRBV9 with TRBJ2-3, with a weak D call TRBD1 (6 bases). V was shortened by 1 base and J by 4 bases, with 13 bases between the two germline ends. This CDR3 contains 15 residues. Germline CDR1 SGDLS, CDR2 YYNGEE. The CDR3 nucleotides are TGTGCCAGCAGCGTACAGGGGACCGGGGCAGATACGCAGTATTTT. Translating it yields CASSVQGTGADTQYF.

The J gene is TRBJ2-2, the V gene TRBV7-8; the match to TRBD2 covers 8 bases. Germline CDR1 SGHVS, CDR2 FQNEAQ. V shed 4 bases and J 1 base; nucleotides not matched to a gene: 8. The CDR3 loop spans 17 amino acids. CDR3: CASSSGLARLNTGELFF. CDR3 DNA sequence: TGTGCCAGCAGCTCTGGACTAGCCCGGTTGAACACCGGGGAGCTGTTTTTT.

V and J are TRBV11-1 and TRBJ1-1, with 7 nucleotides matching TRBD1. The CDR3 extends over 12 amino acids. CDR1 is SGHAT, CDR2 FQDESV, per germline (reference sequence). Unmatched junction bases numbered 4, after V lost 5 bases and J lost 7 bases. For the CDR3, the DNA is TGTGCCAGCAGCCCGGACAGGAGTGAAGCTTTCTTT. Encoded protein: CASSPDRSEAFF. Full variable domain (remainder filled in from reference TRBV11-1 and TRBJ1-1): EAEVAQSPRYKITEKSQAVAFWCDPISGHATLYWYRQILGQGPELLVQFQDESVVDDSQLPKDRFSAERLKGVDSTLKIQPAELGDSAMYLCASSPDRSEAFFGQGTRLTVV.